The source of this TCR beta chain is a study of metastatic and nonmetastatic thyroid tumors. Background on the study: Malignant and benign thyroid patients had repertoires compared in peripheral blood and tumor or nodule tissue. Study-wide results and caveats: Malignant thyroid tumors reportedly had TCR beta diversity that was significantly higher than in benign nodules, in blood and tumor.

Authors' data handling: CDR3 differences across clinicopathological groups were used to build a distant-metastasis classifier for papillary thyroid cancer. Using MiXCR, TCRdb reanalyzed the PCR reads. The authors' filters were not applied to this entry. The sample yields 31,000 or so clones, about 17% seen once. The V end lost 8 bases, the J end lost 5 bases, and 15 bases lay between the germline ends. The germline CDR1 and CDR2 sequences are MDHEN and SYDVKM. This CDR3 region has 13 residues. Thyroid surgery was performed in patients who had received no treatment beforehand. Turning to this clone: What it binds is unknown.

Sequenced input: blood. The rearrangement uses TRBV28 and TRBJ1-1, with unresolved D. The receptor comes from a female donor with papillary thyroid cancer or a benign thyroid nodule (not recorded which). Some clones in this sample may be carry-over from other donors' samples. This CDR3 reads CASFRARPTEAFF. In DNA, the CDR3 is TGTGCCAGCTTCCGTGCCCGACCGACTGAAGCTTTCTTT.